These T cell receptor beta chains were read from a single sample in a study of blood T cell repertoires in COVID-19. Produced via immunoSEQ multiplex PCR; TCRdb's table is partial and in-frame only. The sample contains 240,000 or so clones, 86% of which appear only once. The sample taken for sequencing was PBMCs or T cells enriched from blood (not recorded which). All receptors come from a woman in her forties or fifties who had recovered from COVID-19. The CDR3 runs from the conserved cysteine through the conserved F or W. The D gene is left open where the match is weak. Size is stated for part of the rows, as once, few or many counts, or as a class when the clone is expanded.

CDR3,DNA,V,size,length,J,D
CASSLQQGYEQYF,TGTGCCAGCAGCTTACAACAGGGCTACGAGCAGTACTTC,TRBV7-2,.,13,TRBJ2-7,.
CASSRSGGWTGELFF,TGTGCCAGCAGCAGATCAGGGGGCTGGACCGGGGAGCTGTTTTTT,TRBV5-6,few,15,TRBJ2-2,TRBD1
CASSARSMDTGELFF,TGTGCCAGCAGCGCTCGCTCTATGGACACCGGGGAGCTGTTTTTT,TRBV9,.,15,TRBJ2-2,.
CASSQDVGAGGPDTQYF,TGCGCCAGCAGCCAAGATGTAGGAGCGGGGGGGCCAGATACGCAGTATTTT,TRBV4-1,.,17,TRBJ2-3,TRBD2
CAWHKRRYEQYF,TGTGCCTGGCACAAGCGGCGCTACGAGCAGTACTTC,TRBV30,.,12,TRBJ2-7,.
CASSLGGLAGAQETQYF,TGTGCCAGCAGCTTAGGGGGACTAGCGGGGGCCCAAGAGACCCAGTACTTC,TRBV7-9,.,17,TRBJ2-5,TRBD2
CASSVYFAGELFF,TGTGCCAGCAGCGTATACTTCGCCGGGGAGCTGTTTTTT,TRBV9,.,13,TRBJ2-2,.
CASGQNSNQPQHF,TGTGCCAGCGGCCAGAATAGCAATCAGCCCCAGCATTTT,TRBV6-5,.,13,TRBJ1-5,.
CASSTWDSNTGELFF,TGTGCCAGCAGCACGTGGGACAGTAACACCGGGGAGCTGTTTTTT,TRBV9,.,15,TRBJ2-2,TRBD1
CASSFRLANTGELFF,TGTGCCAGCAGTTTCCGCCTAGCGAACACCGGGGAGCTGTTTTTT,TRBV28,.,15,TRBJ2-2,.
CASSPANRGPRRNTGELFF,TGTGCCAGCAGTCCTGCTAACAGGGGGCCTCGTCGGAACACCGGGGAGCTGTTTTTT,TRBV2,.,19,TRBJ2-2,TRBD1